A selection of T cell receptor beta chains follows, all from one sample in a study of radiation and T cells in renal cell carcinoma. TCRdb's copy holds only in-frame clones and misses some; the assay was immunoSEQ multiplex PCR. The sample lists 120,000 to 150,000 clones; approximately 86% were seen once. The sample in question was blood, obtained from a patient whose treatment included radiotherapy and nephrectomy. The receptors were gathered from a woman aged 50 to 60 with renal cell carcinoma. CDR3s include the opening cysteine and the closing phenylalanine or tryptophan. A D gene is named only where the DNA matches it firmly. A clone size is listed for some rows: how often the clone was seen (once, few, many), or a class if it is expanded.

TGCGCCAGCAGCCCCTCGGGACAGGCCTTTGACGAGCAGTACTTC CASSPSGQAFDEQYF TRBD1 TRBJ2-7 - TRBV5-1
TGTGCCAGCAGCTTCGTTCTGGGCACTGAAGCTTTCTTT CASSFVLGTEAFF - TRBJ1-1 - TRBV7-9
TGTGCCAGCAGCTCAGGACTCCTGTTCGCGAACACCGGGGAGCTGTTTTTT CASSSGLLFANTGELFF - TRBJ2-2 - TRBV5-8
TGCGCCAGCAGTCAGCCCGACAGGGGCTGCAATCAGCCCCAGCATTTT CASSQPDRGCNQPQHF TRBD1 TRBJ1-5 - TRBV23-1
TGTGCCAGCAGTTTATACGGGGCAGATACGCAGTATTTT CASSLYGADTQYF - TRBJ2-3 - TRBV28
TGTGCCAGCAGCTTAGTCGGGACAGGGCCCTACGAGCAGTACTTC CASSLVGTGPYEQYF TRBD1 TRBJ2-7 - TRBV7-2
TGTGCCAGCAGCTTGGACTTGGGTGTCTACAATGAGCAGTTCTTC CASSLDLGVYNEQFF - TRBJ2-1 - TRBV5-8
TGTGCCAGCAGCCGCCCTGAGGGGGGTACGCAGTATTTT CASSRPEGGTQYF - TRBJ2-3 once TRBV6-5
TGTGCCAGCACCATAACAGGGGTCGGGAATCAGCCCCAGCATTTT CASTITGVGNQPQHF TRBD1 TRBJ1-5 - TRBV27
TGTGCCAGCAGCTTAGATTGGCGTGCCAATGAGCAGTTCTTC CASSLDWRANEQFF - TRBJ2-1 once TRBV11-2
TGCGCCAGCAGCCAAGTTGGGGGGGGGCGCGAGCAGTACTTC CASSQVGGGREQYF - TRBJ2-7 few TRBV4-1
TGCGCCAGCAGTGAGTCGATTGGGGAAAAACTGTTTTTT CASSESIGEKLFF - TRBJ1-4 - TRBV10-1
TGTGCCAGCAGCTTAGGAGCGGGGGGGCACAATGAGCAGTTCTTC CASSLGAGGHNEQFF TRBD2 TRBJ2-1 - TRBV7-9
TGTGCCCACAGCGGGAGGGAGGTCACGAACACCGGGGAGCTGTTTTTT CAHSGREVTNTGELFF TRBD2 TRBJ2-2 - TRBV7-3
TGTGCCAGCAGCTTCGAAGGCACGTCCGACGAGCAGTACTTC CASSFEGTSDEQYF - TRBJ2-7 - TRBV7-2
TGTGCCAGTAGGGGGGGGCAGCGTAGCAATCAGCCCCAGCATTTT CASRGGQRSNQPQHF - TRBJ1-5 once TRBV19
TGTGCCAGCAGCCCAGCCCCAGGGGCTAGCAATCAGCCCCAGCATTTT CASSPAPGASNQPQHF - TRBJ1-5 - TRBV7-2
TGTGCCAGCAGCTTTGGACGGGGTGGCTACAATGAGCAGTTCTTC CASSFGRGGYNEQFF - TRBJ2-1 - TRBV7-2
TGTGCCACCAGCAGAGATCTGGCAGCTAACTATGGCTACACCTTC CATSRDLAANYGYTF - TRBJ1-2 - TRBV15
TGCGCCAGCAGACTAGCGGGAGATGGTGAGCAGTTCTTC CASRLAGDGEQFF TRBD2 TRBJ2-1 - TRBV4-1
TGTGCCAGCAGCCAAGGGGGGGACAGGTATAATGAAAAACTGTTTTTT CASSQGGDRYNEKLFF TRBD1 TRBJ1-4 - TRBV7-8
TGTGCCAGCAGCCGAGACAATAACTATGGCTACACCTTC CASSRDNNYGYTF - TRBJ1-2 - TRBV7-8
TGTGCCAGCTCACCAGGGACCGATCAAGAGACCCAGTACTTC CASSPGTDQETQYF - TRBJ2-5 once TRBV18
TGTGCCAGCAGCTTGGCCGGGACAGGGTTTGACTATGGCTACACCTTC CASSLAGTGFDYGYTF TRBD1 TRBJ1-2 - TRBV5-6
TGTGCCAGCAGCTCCCGGACAGGGGGCTGGGGGGGCTACACCTTC CASSSRTGGWGGYTF TRBD1 TRBJ1-2 - TRBV9
TGTGCCAGCAGCTTCGGGGAGAACACTGAAGCTTTCTTT CASSFGENTEAFF - TRBJ1-1 - TRBV13
TGTGCCAGTAGTATAGAAGGCGCAGGGGGGGGCGAAGGTTCACCCCTCCACTTT CASSIEGAGGGEGSPLHF TRBD1 TRBJ1-6 once TRBV19
TGTGCCAGCAGCTTGGGGTCAGGCAATGAGCAGTTCTTC CASSLGSGNEQFF - TRBJ2-1 - TRBV5-6
TGTGCCAGCAGTTCGCGACTGTTGTTCTTT CASSSRLLFF - TRBJ1-1 - TRBV6-6
TGTGCCAGCAGTCCACGACAGGGTTCTATGTACGAGCAGTACTTC CASSPRQGSMYEQYF TRBD1 TRBJ2-7 - TRBV27
TGCGCCAGCACCCAGGGGGCGGACACAGATACGCAGTATTTT CASTQGADTDTQYF TRBD1 TRBJ2-3 - TRBV10-2
TGTGCCAGCAGGTCCCCCACAGGGGGCTCCTATGGCTACACCTTC CASRSPTGGSYGYTF TRBD1 TRBJ1-2 - TRBV28
TGTGCCAGCAGCGTGGGGACTAGCGTAGGGGATACGCAGTATTTT CASSVGTSVGDTQYF TRBD2 TRBJ2-3 - TRBV7-2
TGTGCCAGCAGTTTATCGACAGGGCCCTACGAGCAGTACTTC CASSLSTGPYEQYF TRBD1 TRBJ2-7 - TRBV27
TGTGCCAGCAGCCGGGACTACACTAGCACAGATACGCAGTATTTT CASSRDYTSTDTQYF TRBD2 TRBJ2-3 - TRBV14
TGTGCCAGCAGATCCCAGGTGCAGCGCTACGAGCAGTACTTC CASRSQVQRYEQYF - TRBJ2-7 - TRBV28
TGTGCCAGCAGCTCCCGCGGAGGTCCCACTAGCACAGATACGCAGTATTTT CASSSRGGPTSTDTQYF - TRBJ2-3 - TRBV5-4
TGTGCCAGTAGTGACGCTCGCTACGAGCAGTACTTC CASSDARYEQYF - TRBJ2-7 - TRBV19
TGTGCCAGCAGAGGGGGACGTCCCGGAGGAGATACGCAGTATTTT CASRGGRPGGDTQYF - TRBJ2-3 - TRBV7-8
TGTGCCAGCACTAGGACTCGACAAGAGACCCAGTACTTC CASTRTRQETQYF - TRBJ2-5 - TRBV6-1
TGTGCCTGGAGGGGTAGCAGTTTGAATCAGCCCCAGCATTTT CAWRGSSLNQPQHF - TRBJ1-5 few TRBV30
TGTGCCAGCAGTTTGGACGGACTCTATGGCTACACCTTC CASSLDGLYGYTF - TRBJ1-2 - TRBV28
TGTGCCAGCGCGGGCGATGCCTACGAGCAGTACTTC CASAGDAYEQYF - TRBJ2-7 - TRBV6-5
TGTGCCAGCAGCTTAGGGTGGACTAGCGGGCTAGCCTACGAGCAGTACTTC CASSLGWTSGLAYEQYF TRBD2 TRBJ2-7 - TRBV11-2
TGTGCCAGCGGACAGGGAGGGCCAGATACGCAGTATTTT CASGQGGPDTQYF - TRBJ2-3 - TRBV9
TGTGCCAGCAGCTTAATTGGGGAGACCTACGAGCAGTACTTC CASSLIGETYEQYF - TRBJ2-7 - TRBV7-9
TGCGCCAGCAGCTTGGAACAGGGGGCAGGGAACACCATATATTTT CASSLEQGAGNTIYF TRBD1 TRBJ1-3 - TRBV5-1
TGTGCCAGCAAAGGACAGGGGGCGAGATATGGCTACACCTTC CASKGQGARYGYTF TRBD1 TRBJ1-2 - TRBV6-1
TGCGCCAGCAAGAATGGACAGGGACTCAAGGGTCGGGACGAGCAGTACTTC CASKNGQGLKGRDEQYF TRBD1 TRBJ2-7 - TRBV5-1
TGCGCCAGCAGTGAGGTAGCGGGAGTACTCAATGAGCAGTTCTTC CASSEVAGVLNEQFF TRBD2 TRBJ2-1 - TRBV10-1
TGTGCCAGTAGTCTGGGACTAGCGGGTAGAGAGACCCAGTACTTC CASSLGLAGRETQYF TRBD2 TRBJ2-5 - TRBV19
TGTGCCAGCAGGTCCCAAGGCCCCAGACCGTTCTTC CASRSQGPRPFF - TRBJ2-1 once TRBV28
TGCGCCAGCAGCCAAGTTGGGGTGATGACAGATACGCAGTATTTT CASSQVGVMTDTQYF - TRBJ2-3 - TRBV4-1
TGTGCCAGCATCGCAGGGGGGGGCACCTACGAGCAGTACTTC CASIAGGGTYEQYF - TRBJ2-7 - TRBV5-6
TGTGCCAGCAGTTTTATCACCTACAAAGGCGGGACCCAGTACTTC CASSFITYKGGTQYF - TRBJ2-5 once TRBV28
TGCGCCAGCAGCCAAGGACGGGACAGGGAGGATGAGCAGTTCTTC CASSQGRDREDEQFF TRBD1 TRBJ2-1 - TRBV4-3